One sample yielded the 9 T cell receptor beta chains listed below, sequenced in a study of T-cell reconstitution after alpha-beta-depleted transplantation in children. As it was prepared, the TCRbeta library received unique molecular identifiers. TCRdb re-called the PCR reads through MiXCR, storing one row per CDR3 protein. The sample shows around 450,000 distinct CDR3 sequences, under 12% of them seen only once. Sequencing used PBMCs, obtained before TCRalphabeta/CD19-depleted stem cell transplant. Source of these receptors: a child aged 2 to 9 with inherited bone marrow failure, due to receive a stem cell transplant.

The chain recombines TRBV12-3 or TRBV12-4 with TRBJ2-2; 8 bases are shared with TRBD1. Trimming took 4 bases from V and 4 from J; bases not matched to a gene: 5. CDR3 length equals 15 residues. As DNA, the CDR3 is TGTGCCAGCAGTTCGACAGGGGTGGCCACCGGGGAGCTGTTTTTT. Translation: CASSSTGVATGELFF.

A few counts support this clonotype. The chain carries TRBV4-2 and TRBJ2-5; D remains ambiguous. V was shortened by 0 bases and J by 5 bases, with 10 bases between the two germline ends. Germline V gene data show CDR1 as LGHNA and CDR2 as YNFKEQ. The CDR3 length is 14 residues. The chain's CDR3 is CASSQDIIGETQYF. CDR3 nucleotides: TGTGCCAGCAGCCAAGACATAATCGGCGAGACCCAGTACTTC.

Comments on this clonotype: This may be a read error, as it is one base from a much larger clone. The chain links TRBV6-1 to TRBJ1-1; tentative D call: TRBD1 (6 bases). Germline CDR1 MNHNS, CDR2 SASEGT. The length of the CDR3 is 15 residues. Deletions cut 6 bases from V and 3 bases from J, with 17 bases between. The CDR3 DNA reads TGTGCCAGCAGACCAAGGGGGGCCGGTTACACTGAAGCTTTCTTT. Translation gives CASRPRGAGYTEAFF.

This clonotype was recorded at least ten times. The chain combines TRBV20-1 with TRBJ2-7, with no clear D. The CDR3 spans 10 residues. Trimming shortened V by 2 bases and J by 5 bases, and 4 bases separated the two germline ends. Germline V lookup: CDR1 DFQATT, CDR2 SNEGSKA (reference sequence). CDR3 amino acids: CSARMDEQYF. The CDR3 DNA reads TGCAGTGCTAGAATGGACGAGCAGTACTTC.

This clonotype was counted at least ten times. The chain recombines TRBV4-1 with TRBJ2-3; 10 positions agree with TRBD2. Losses at the gene ends were 7 bases for V and 5 bases for J; bases not matched to a gene: 15. Germline V gives CDR1 MGHRA, CDR2 YSYEKL. This CDR3 has 17 residues. CDR3 residues: CASTQLAGTGVEDTQYF. For the CDR3, the DNA is TGCGCCAGCACACAACTAGCGGGAACGGGTGTAGAAGATACGCAGTATTTT.

The chain is built from TRBV12-5 and TRBJ2-3; the match to TRBD2 covers 7 bases. The V and J ends lost 1 base and 4 bases, in that order; junction bases with no gene match: 8. Germline V gene data show CDR1 as LGHNT and CDR2 as FRNRAP. This CDR3 is 16 amino acids long. CDR3 in amino acids: CASGLGSAGDSDTQYF. CDR3 DNA sequence: TGTGCTAGTGGTTTGGGTTCTGCGGGAGATTCAGATACGCAGTATTTT.

This clonotype turned up a few times. The chain employs TRBV27 and TRBJ2-7; tentatively, D is TRBD1 or TRBD2 (5 bases each). V dropped 5 bases and J dropped 7 bases, with 12 bases sitting between them. Germline V gives CDR1 MNHEY, CDR2 SMNVEV (reference sequence). CDR3 length: 12 residues. As DNA, the CDR3 is TGTGCCAGCAGTCCCCGGGACCGGGAGCAGTACTTC. It is translated as CASSPRDREQYF.

In its sample, this clonotype was seen many times. V is TRBV29-1 and J is TRBJ2-3; tentatively, D is TRBD1 (6 bases). The CDR3 is 13 residues long. V lost 2 bases and J 2 bases, leaving 8 bases between the germline ends. Germline CDR1 is SQVTM and CDR2 is ANQGSEA. The CDR3 DNA follows: TGCAGCGTTGAACCAGGGGCCACAGATACGCAGTATTTT. Its translation: CSVEPGATDTQYF.

J is TRBJ2-3 and V is TRBV5-1, with D hard to call. Germline V gene sequence: CDR1 SGHRS, CDR2 YFSETQ. This CDR3 has 14 residues. Trimming removed 0 bases at V and 2 bases at J, with 7 bases between. CDR3 sequence reads: CASSLGRNTDTQYF. In nucleotides, the CDR3 is TGCGCCAGCAGCTTGGGTCGTAACACAGATACGCAGTATTTT.